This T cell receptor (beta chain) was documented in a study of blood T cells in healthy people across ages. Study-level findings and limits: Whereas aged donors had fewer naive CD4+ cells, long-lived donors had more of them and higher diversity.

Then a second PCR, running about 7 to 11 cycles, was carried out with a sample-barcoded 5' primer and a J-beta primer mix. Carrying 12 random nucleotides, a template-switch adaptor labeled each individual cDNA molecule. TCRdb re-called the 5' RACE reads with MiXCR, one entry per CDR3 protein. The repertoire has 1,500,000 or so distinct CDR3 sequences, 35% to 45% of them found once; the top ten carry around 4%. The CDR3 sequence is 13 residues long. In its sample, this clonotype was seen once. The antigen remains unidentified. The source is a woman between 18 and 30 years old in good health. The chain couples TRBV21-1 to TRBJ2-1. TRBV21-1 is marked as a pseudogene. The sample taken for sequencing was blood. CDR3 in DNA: TGTACCAGCAGCAAAGCCCCCTGCAGTGAGCAGTTCTTC. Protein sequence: CTSSKAPCSEQFF.